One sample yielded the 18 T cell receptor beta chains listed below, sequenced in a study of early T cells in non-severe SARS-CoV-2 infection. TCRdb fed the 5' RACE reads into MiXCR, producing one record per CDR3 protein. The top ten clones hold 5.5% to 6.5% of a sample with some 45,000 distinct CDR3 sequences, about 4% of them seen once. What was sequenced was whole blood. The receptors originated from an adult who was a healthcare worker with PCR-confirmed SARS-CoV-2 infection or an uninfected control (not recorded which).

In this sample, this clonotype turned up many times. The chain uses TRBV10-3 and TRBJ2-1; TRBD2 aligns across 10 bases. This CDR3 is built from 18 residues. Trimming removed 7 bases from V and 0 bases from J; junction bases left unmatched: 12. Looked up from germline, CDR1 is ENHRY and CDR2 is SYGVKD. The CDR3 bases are TGTGCCATCAAGCCGGGGATAGCGGGGGGTCACTCCTACAATGAGCAGTTCTTC. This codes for CAIKPGIAGGHSYNEQFF.

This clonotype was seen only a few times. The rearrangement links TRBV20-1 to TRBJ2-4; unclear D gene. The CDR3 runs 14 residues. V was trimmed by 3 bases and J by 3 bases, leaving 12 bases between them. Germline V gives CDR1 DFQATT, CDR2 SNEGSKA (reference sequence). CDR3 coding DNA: TGCAGTGCTAGGTCTAGTCAACTCAAAAACATTCAGTACTTC. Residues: CSARSSQLKNIQYF.

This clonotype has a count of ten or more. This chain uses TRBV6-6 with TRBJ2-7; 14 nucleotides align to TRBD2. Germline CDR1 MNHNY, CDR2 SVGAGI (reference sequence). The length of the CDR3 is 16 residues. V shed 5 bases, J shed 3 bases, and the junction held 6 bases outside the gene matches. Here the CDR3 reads CASSQETSGRGYEQYF. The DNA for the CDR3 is TGTGCCAGCAGTCAGGAGACTAGCGGGAGGGGCTACGAGCAGTACTTC.

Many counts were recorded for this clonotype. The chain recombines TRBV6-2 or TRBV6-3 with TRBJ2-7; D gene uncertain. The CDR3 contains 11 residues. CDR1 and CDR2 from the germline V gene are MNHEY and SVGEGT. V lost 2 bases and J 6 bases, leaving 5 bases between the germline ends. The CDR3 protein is CASSYVGEQYF. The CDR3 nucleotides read TGTGCCAGCAGTTACGTGGGCGAGCAGTACTTC.

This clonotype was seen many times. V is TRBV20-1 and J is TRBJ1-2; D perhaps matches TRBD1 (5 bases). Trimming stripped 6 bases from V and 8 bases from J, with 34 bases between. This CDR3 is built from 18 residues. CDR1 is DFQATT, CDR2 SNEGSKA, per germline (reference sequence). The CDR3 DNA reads TGCAGTGCCTCACCGATACTCGGGTCGCCCGCAGGGTCGGGCGGCTACACCTTC. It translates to CSASPILGSPAGSGGYTF.

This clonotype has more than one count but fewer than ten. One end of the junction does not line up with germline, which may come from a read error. Here the CDR3 DNA reads TGTGCCAGCAGCGGGGGGAGAGGACATCTTCTATTT. Translation: CASSGGRGHLLF. The gene calls are TRBV3-1 and TRBJ1-6; D possibly corresponds to TRBD1 (5 bases). CDR1 and CDR2 from the germline V gene are LGHDT and YNNKEL (reference sequence). The CDR3 loop spans 12 amino acids.

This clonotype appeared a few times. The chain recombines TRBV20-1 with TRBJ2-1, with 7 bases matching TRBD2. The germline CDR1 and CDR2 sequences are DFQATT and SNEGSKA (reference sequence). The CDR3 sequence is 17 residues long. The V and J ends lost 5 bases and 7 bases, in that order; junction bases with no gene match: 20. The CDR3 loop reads CSALMTGTTPERNEQFF. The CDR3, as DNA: TGCAGTGCTTTAATGACCGGGACTACTCCCGAAAGAAATGAGCAGTTCTTC.

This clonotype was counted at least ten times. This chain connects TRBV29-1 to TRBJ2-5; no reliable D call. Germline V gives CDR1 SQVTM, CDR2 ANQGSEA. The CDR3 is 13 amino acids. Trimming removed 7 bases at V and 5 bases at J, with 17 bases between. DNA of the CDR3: TGCAGCGCCTTACCAGGTTACATGGAGACCCAGTACTTC. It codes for CSALPGYMETQYF.

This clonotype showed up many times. This CDR3 is CASSPTGDTQYF. The CDR3 nucleotides read TGTGCCAGCAGTCCAACAGGCGATACGCAGTATTTT. V is TRBV6-5 and J is TRBJ2-3; maybe TRBD1 (5 bases). The V gene's germline CDR1 is MNHEY and CDR2 SVGAGI. The CDR3 has 12 amino acids. The ends were cut back, 5 bases at V and 6 bases at J, with 9 bases in the middle.

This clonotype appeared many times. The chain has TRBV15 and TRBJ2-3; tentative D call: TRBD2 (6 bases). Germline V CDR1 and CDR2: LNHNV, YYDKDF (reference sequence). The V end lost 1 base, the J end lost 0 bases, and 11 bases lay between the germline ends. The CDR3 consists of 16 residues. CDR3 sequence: CATSRGQGLSTDTQYF. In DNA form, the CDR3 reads TGTGCCACCAGCAGAGGCCAGGGACTTAGCACAGATACGCAGTATTTT.

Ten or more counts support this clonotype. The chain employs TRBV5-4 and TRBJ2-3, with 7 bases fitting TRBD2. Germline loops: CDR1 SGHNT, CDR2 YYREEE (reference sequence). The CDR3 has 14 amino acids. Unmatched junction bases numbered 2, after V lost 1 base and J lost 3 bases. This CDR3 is CASSLPGGTDTQYF. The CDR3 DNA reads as TGTGCCAGCAGCTTGCCGGGAGGTACAGATACGCAGTATTTT.

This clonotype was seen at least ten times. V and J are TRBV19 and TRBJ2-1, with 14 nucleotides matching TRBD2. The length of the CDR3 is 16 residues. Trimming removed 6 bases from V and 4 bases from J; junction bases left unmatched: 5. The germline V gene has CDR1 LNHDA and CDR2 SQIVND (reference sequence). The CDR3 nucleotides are TGTGCCAGTAGGCCGGGACTAGCGGGAGTTTACAATGAGCAGTTCTTC. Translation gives CASRPGLAGVYNEQFF.

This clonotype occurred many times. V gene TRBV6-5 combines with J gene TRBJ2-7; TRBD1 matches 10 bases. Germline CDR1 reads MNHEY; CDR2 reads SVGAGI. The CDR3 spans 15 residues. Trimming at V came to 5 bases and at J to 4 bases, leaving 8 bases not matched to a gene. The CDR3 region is CASSMDRGSGYEQYF. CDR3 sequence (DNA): TGTGCCAGCAGTATGGACAGGGGGTCCGGATACGAGCAGTACTTC.

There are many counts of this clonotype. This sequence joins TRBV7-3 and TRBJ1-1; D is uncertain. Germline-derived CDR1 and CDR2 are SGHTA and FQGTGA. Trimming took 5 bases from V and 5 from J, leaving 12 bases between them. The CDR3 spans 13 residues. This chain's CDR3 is CASSPWVGTEAFF. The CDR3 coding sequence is TGTGCCAGCAGCCCATGGGTGGGGACTGAAGCTTTCTTT.

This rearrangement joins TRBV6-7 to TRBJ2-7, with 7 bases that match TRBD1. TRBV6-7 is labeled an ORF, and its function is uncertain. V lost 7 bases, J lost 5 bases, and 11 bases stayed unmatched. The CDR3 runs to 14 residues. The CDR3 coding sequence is TGTGCCAGCACCCGACAGGGAACTTCCCACGAGCAGTACTTC. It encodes CASTRQGTSHEQYF.

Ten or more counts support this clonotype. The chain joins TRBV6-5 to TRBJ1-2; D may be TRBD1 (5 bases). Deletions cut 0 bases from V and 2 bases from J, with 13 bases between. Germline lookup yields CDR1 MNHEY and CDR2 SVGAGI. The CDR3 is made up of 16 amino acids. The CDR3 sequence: CASSYSGQDPNYGYTF. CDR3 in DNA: TGTGCCAGCAGTTACTCGGGGCAGGATCCCAACTATGGCTACACCTTC.

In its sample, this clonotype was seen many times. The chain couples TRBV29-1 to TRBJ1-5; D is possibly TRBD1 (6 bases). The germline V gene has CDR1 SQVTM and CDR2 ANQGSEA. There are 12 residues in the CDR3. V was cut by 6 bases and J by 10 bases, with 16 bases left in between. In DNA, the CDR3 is TGCAGCGTCGGGGACAACGGACAACCCCAGCATTTT. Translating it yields CSVGDNGQPQHF.

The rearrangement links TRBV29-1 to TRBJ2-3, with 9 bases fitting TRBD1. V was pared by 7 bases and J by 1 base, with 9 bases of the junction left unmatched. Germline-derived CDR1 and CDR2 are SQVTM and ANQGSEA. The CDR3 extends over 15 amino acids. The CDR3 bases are TGCAGCGCCATACTACAGGGGGCTGGCACAGATACGCAGTATTTT. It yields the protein CSAILQGAGTDTQYF.